This T cell receptor (beta chain) was profiled in a study of blood T cells in healthy people across ages. Study results and caveats: Roughly linear declines in TCR beta diversity per million T cells occurred with age.

Regarding this clonotype: Its antigen is currently unknown.

Healthy Caucasian individuals from Russia aged roughly 6 to 95 served as donors. Using a J-beta primer mix together with a sample-barcoded 5' primer, a second PCR was run for roughly 6 to 11 cycles. A minimum of 2.5 million CDR3-containing paired-end reads was obtained for each sample. TCRdb itself ran the 5' RACE reads through MiXCR, one entry per CDR3 protein. The sample includes more than 1.4 million distinct CDR3 sequences, 35% to 45% of them seen just once. Germline loops: CDR1 KGHSH, CDR2 LQKENI. Trimming pared 0 bases from V and 5 bases from J, leaving 14 bases between. The CDR3 extends over 16 amino acids.

The sequencing sample was made of blood. This rearrangement joins TRBV18 to TRBJ2-1; no clear D. The sequence derives from a woman aged 18-30 years in good health. DNA of the CDR3: TGTGCCAGCTCACCACCGTTGACAATAAATAACAATGAGCAGTTCTTC. Protein product: CASSPPLTINNNEQFF.